The T cell receptor (beta chain) under discussion was sequenced for a study of blood T cell repertoires in COVID-19. As for the study in general: The analysed material was cDNA or gDNA that came from T cells, B-cell-depleted T cells, or PBMCs.

The J segment lost 1 base and the V segment lost 2 bases, leaving 1 base of the junction unmatched. From germline, CDR1 is WNHNN and CDR2 SYGVQD (reference sequence). There are 15 residues in the CDR3. Clones were sequenced by immunoSEQ multiplex PCR, and TCRdb holds only the in-frame ones, with some missing. The repertoire consists of 400,000 to 550,000 clones, with around 90% occurring once and the leading ten covering around 1.8%. The chain uses TRBV10-1 and TRBJ2-4; 8 bases agree with TRBD1. Sequencing input: PBMCs or T cells enriched from blood (not recorded which). This clonotype was sampled from a woman between 18 and 29 years old with acute COVID-19. The CDR3 loop reads CASSERQGAKNIQYF. CDR3 DNA sequence: TGCGCCAGCAGTGAGCGACAGGGGGCCAAAAACATTCAGTACTTC.